Included here is one T cell receptor (beta chain) sequence, with context. What it binds is not known. These data belong to a study of graft-versus-host responses after intestinal transplantation. Across the study: Each of the recipients got a multivisceral, liver-intestinal, or isolated intestinal transplant. Every one of the recipients received anti-thymocyte globulin induction and afterwards took tacrolimus and steroids for around 3 years.

Some clones are missing from TCRdb's copy, which holds only in-frame ones; the method was immunoSEQ multiplex PCR. The sample lists some 86,000 clones, roughly 89% occurring once. General study results and limits: Detection of GvH clones occurred in recipient marrow, and some had their first appearance in ileum or blood. Elevated graft-versus-host to host-versus-graft clonal ratios in allografts were recorded for patients with graft-donor T cell macrochimerism.

The sequence was collected from a human donor who received an intestinal transplant. The material sequenced was unstimulated CD4+ T cells sorted from spleen or lymph node cells, taken before intestinal transplant.

The CDR3 coding sequence is TGTGCCAGCAGCCGGACACGGACATACGAGCAGTACTTC. Amino acids: CASSRTRTYEQYF. V and J are TRBV5-8 and TRBJ2-7; maybe TRBD1 (5 bases). The germline gives CDR1 SGHTS, CDR2 YDEGEE. Deletions cut 4 bases from V and 4 bases from J, with 12 bases between. The CDR3 contains 13 residues.